These 2 T cell receptor beta chains were sequenced from one sample in a study of blood T cells in healthy people across ages. For the second PCR, which ran for 7 to 11 cycles, a sample-barcoded 5' primer and a J-beta primer mix were used. A single record per CDR3 protein comes from TCRdb applying MiXCR to the 5' RACE reads. This sample has about 940,000 distinct CDR3 sequences, with under 50% found just once. The sequenced sample was blood. The receptor set was obtained from a man aged 25 to 40 in good health.

This clonotype turned up a few times. The chain couples TRBV7-9 to TRBJ2-3; D remains unclear. The CDR3 runs 17 residues. Germline values: CDR1 SEHNR, CDR2 FQNEAQ (reference sequence). V shed 2 bases and J shed 0 bases, with 15 bases lying between them. In nucleotides, the CDR3 is TGTGCCAGCAGCTTAATGACTCTTACCCTGAGCACAGATACGCAGTATTTT. As protein: CASSLMTLTLSTDTQYF.

This sequence joins TRBV7-2 and TRBJ2-1, with 14 bases that match TRBD2. The J call may be incorrect, as the DNA end agrees better with TRBJ2-7. CDR1 is SGHTA, CDR2 FQGNSA, per germline. The CDR3 is 18 amino acids. In DNA form, the CDR3 reads TGTGCCAGCAGCTTAGCGCTAGGGACTAGCGGGGGACCATACGAGCAGTACTTC. Protein: CASSLALGTSGGPYEQYF.